This is a list of T cell receptor beta chains from one sample in a study of identifying expanded T cells in peripheral blood. Libraries were prepared by immunoSEQ multiplex PCR; TCRdb keeps only in-frame clonotypes and omits some of them. Altogether under 70,000 clones are present, around 87% being singletons, with the ten largest covering around 4.8%. The sequenced sample consisted of blood. All receptors come from a person aged 18 to 75 in good health. CDR3s include the opening cysteine and the closing phenylalanine or tryptophan. Each record gives: J gene, V gene, clone size, D gene, CDR3 DNA, CDR3 protein. A D gene is named only where the DNA matches it firmly. Size tells how often a clone was seen (once, few, many) or the class of an expanded clone, and some rows leave it out.

TRBJ2-1 | TRBV2 | NA | NA | TGTGCCAGCAGTGAACCAAGGGAGAGGGAGTTCTTC | CASSEPREREFF
TRBJ2-5 | TRBV4-1 | NA | NA | TGCGCCAGCAGCCAAGAATTAGGGGTCCAGTACTTC | CASSQELGVQYF
TRBJ1-2 | TRBV28 | NA | NA | TGTGCCAGCAGTTTAAAGCATTTCTATGGCTACACCTTC | CASSLKHFYGYTF
TRBJ2-2 | TRBV5-1 | few | NA | TGCGCCAGCAGCTCCACTTGGCACATCAACACCGGGGAGCTGTTTTTT | CASSSTWHINTGELFF
TRBJ1-1 | TRBV19 | NA | NA | TGTGCCAGTAGTACGACGGCGAACACTGAAGCTTTCTTT | CASSTTANTEAFF
TRBJ2-5 | TRBV30 | NA | NA | TGTGCCTGGAGTTCTCGCTATGGGACCCAGTACTTC | CAWSSRYGTQYF
TRBJ2-3 | TRBV7-9 | NA | NA | TGTGCCAGCAGCTTACCAGCGCAAGGTACGCAGTATTTT | CASSLPAQGTQYF
TRBJ1-1 | TRBV6-1 | once | NA | TGTGCCAGCAGTGAAATCGTATGGACCTTGAGGGGCGGTGAAGCTTTCTTT | CASSEIVWTLRGGEAFF
TRBJ2-1 | TRBV11-3 | NA | NA | TGTGCCAGCAGCTTAGGTGGGGACAATGAGCAGTTCTTC | CASSLGGDNEQFF
TRBJ1-2 | TRBV28 | NA | NA | TGTGCCAGCAGTTTGTCGGGCAGGGAAAACTATGGCTACACCTTC | CASSLSGRENYGYTF